Below are 29 T cell receptor beta chains sequenced from a single sample in a study of blood T cell repertoires in COVID-19. TCRdb's table, derived via immunoSEQ multiplex PCR, lists solely in-frame clones and lacks some. In the table there are about 24,000 clones, 86% of which are singletons. Sequenced: peripheral blood. The receptor source for this set is a human donor with active COVID-19. The donor label of this sample is uncertain.

This clone was observed a single time. The chain carries TRBV19 and TRBJ1-2, with D possibly being TRBD1 (6 bases). Germline CDR1 is LNHDA and CDR2 is SQIVND (reference sequence). CDR3 length: 15 residues. The V gene lost 5 bases and the J gene lost 3 bases, with 16 bases spanning the gap. The CDR3 sequence is CASSSSGGSYYGYTF. The CDR3 region has the DNA TGTGCCAGTAGTTCCTCGGGGGGCTCATACTATGGCTACACCTTC.

The rearrangement joins TRBV19 to TRBJ2-3; possible D gene TRBD1, 7 bases. V lost 2 bases and J lost 4, with 16 bases in between. The CDR3 length is 16 residues. Looked up from germline, CDR1 is LNHDA and CDR2 is SQIVND (reference sequence). CDR3 amino acids: CASSIKEGAAADTQYF. The CDR3, as DNA: TGTGCCAGTAGTATAAAGGAGGGGGCGGCCGCAGATACGCAGTATTTT. Filled out from reference TRBV19 and TRBJ2-3, the complete variable domain reads DGGITQSPKYLFRKEGQNVTLSCEQNLNHDAMYWYRQDPGQGLRLIYYSQIVNDFQKGDIAEGYSVSREKKESFPLTVTSAQKNPTAFYLCASSIKEGAAADTQYFGPGTRLTVL.

The chain recombines TRBV14 with TRBJ1-1; possible D gene TRBD1, 6 bases. V was shortened by 5 bases and J by 7 bases, with 17 bases between the two germline ends. The germline V gene encodes CDR1 SGHDN and CDR2 FVKESK. The CDR3 loop spans 14 amino acids. The DNA of the CDR3 is TGTGCCAGCAGCTCCCTCGGGGGGGCTGGTGAAGCTTTCTTT. It specifies CASSSLGGAGEAFF.

V gene TRBV6-5 combines with J gene TRBJ2-1; 10 bases agree with TRBD2. The CDR3 has 14 residues. J was trimmed by 7 bases and V by 6 bases; bases with no gene match: 6. In germline, CDR1 is MNHEY, CDR2 SVGAGI. The CDR3 spells CASSRLAGINEQFF. The CDR3, as DNA: TGTGCCAGCAGCCGACTAGCGGGTATAAATGAGCAGTTCTTC.

The V call is TRBV11-2, the J call TRBJ1-2, with 7 nucleotides matching TRBD1. CDR3 length equals 14 residues. Germline CDR1 is SGHAT and CDR2 is FQNNGV. The V gene end was trimmed by 5 bases and the J gene end by 7 bases; junction bases not matched to a gene: 10. The chain's CDR3 is CASSPNKGARGYTF. CDR3 sequence (DNA): TGTGCCAGCAGCCCGAATAAGGGGGCGCGTGGCTACACCTTC.

As regards this clone: The identical CDR3 is also encoded by other nucleotide sequences in the sample. V is TRBV3-1 (or the pseudogene TRBV3-2) and J is TRBJ2-5, with 11 nucleotides matching TRBD2. Germline trimming cut 6 bases from V and 2 bases from J; bases unmatched to any gene: 8. Germline-derived CDR1 and CDR2 are LGHDT and YNNKEL (reference sequence). The CDR3 extends over 16 amino acids. CDR3 bases: TGTGCCAGCAGTCCCGGTCTAGCGGGGGGACAAGAGACCCAGTACTTC. It translates to CASSPGLAGGQETQYF.

The rearrangement uses TRBV24-1 and TRBJ1-4; 7 nucleotides match TRBD1. The CDR3 extends over 20 amino acids. Trimming cost V 3 bases and J 0 bases; bases outside gene matches: 15. In germline, CDR1 is KGHDR, CDR2 SFDVKD. For the CDR3, the DNA is TGTGCCACCAGTGATGAAGTAGGGGGCCCCGACGTTACAACTAATGAAAAACTGTTTTTT. This sequence encodes CATSDEVGGPDVTTNEKLFF.

This clone was seen just once. The J gene is TRBJ2-1, the V gene TRBV25-1; D may be TRBD1 (5 bases). V was pared by 3 bases and J by 3 bases, with 15 bases between. Germline V gives CDR1 MGHDK, CDR2 SYGVNS. The CDR3 runs 16 residues. CDR3 region: CASSDLGAGLYNEQFF. The DNA for the CDR3 is TGTGCCAGCAGTGATCTTGGGGCAGGCCTCTACAATGAGCAGTTCTTC.

The rearrangement uses TRBV28 and TRBJ2-7, with D unclear. Germline CDR1 and CDR2: MDHEN and SYDVKM. The CDR3 extends over 11 amino acids. With 5 bases removed from V and 6 bases from J, the gap between germline ends came to 8 bases. The CDR3 is CASSLTGEQYF. As DNA, the CDR3 is TGTGCCAGCAGTCTAACGGGCGAGCAGTACTTC.

CDR3 in amino acids: CASSLFSNEQFF. CDR3 DNA sequence: TGTGCCAGCAGTTTATTTTCCAATGAGCAGTTCTTC. The chain has TRBV6-2 or TRBV6-3 and TRBJ2-1; D is uncertain. V was clipped by 4 bases and J by 6 bases, with 7 bases between them. The length of the CDR3 is 12 residues. Germline V CDR1 and CDR2: MNHEY, SVGEGT.

The chain joins TRBV5-8 to TRBJ2-5; a weak D match, TRBD2 (6 bases). This CDR3 comprises 14 residues. Trimming stripped 4 bases from V and 5 bases from J, with 15 bases between. Germline assignment: CDR1 SGHTS and CDR2 YDEGEE. CDR3 DNA: TGTGCCAGCAGCACGGCGGGGCCCCGGGAGACCCAGTACTTC. It translates to CASSTAGPRETQYF.

The chain is built from TRBV3-1 (or the pseudogene TRBV3-2) and TRBJ1-6; perhaps TRBD1 as D (6 bases). Trimming stripped 8 bases from V and 7 bases from J, with 12 bases between. Germline V gene sequence: CDR1 LGHDT, CDR2 YNNKEL (reference sequence). The CDR3 covers 13 residues. CDR3 residues: CASLQGANSPLHF. For the CDR3, the DNA is TGTGCCAGCCTACAGGGTGCGAATTCACCCCTCCACTTT.

The V and J genes are TRBV20-1 and TRBJ2-5; D is possibly TRBD1 (6 bases). This CDR3 has 15 residues. CDR1 is DFQATT and CDR2 is SNEGSKA in the germline V gene (reference sequence). V gave up 3 bases and J gave up 4 bases, with 18 bases separating them. CDR3 protein: CSASLVQGEGETQYF. CDR3 nucleotides: TGCAGTGCTAGTTTAGTACAGGGTGAAGGAGAGACCCAGTACTTC.

This sequence joins TRBV10-2 and TRBJ1-2; D is undetermined. V lost 2 bases and J 4 bases, leaving 8 bases between the germline ends. The CDR3 contains 13 residues. Germline V gene sequence: CDR1 WSHSY, CDR2 SAAADI. This chain's CDR3 is CASSEDNTYGYTF. The CDR3 DNA reads TGCGCCAGCAGTGAGGACAACACCTATGGCTACACCTTC.

This sequence joins TRBV2 and TRBJ1-2; 9 bases map to TRBD1. Germline loops: CDR1 SNHLY, CDR2 FYNNEI. This CDR3 contains 14 residues. Trimming cost V 7 bases and J 7 bases; bases outside gene matches: 10. CDR3 in amino acids: CASIRQGVARGYTF. The DNA of the CDR3 is TGTGCCAGCATCCGACAGGGGGTAGCACGTGGCTACACCTTC.

This clone was picked up a small number of times. The chain couples TRBV9 to TRBJ2-7; 8 bases align to TRBD2. The CDR3 covers 14 residues. CDR1 is SGDLS and CDR2 is YYNGEE in the germline V gene. Trimming at V came to 6 bases and at J to 2 bases, leaving 7 bases not matched to a gene. The CDR3 loop reads CASTAGVSPYEQYF. CDR3 DNA: TGTGCCAGCACAGCGGGAGTATCCCCCTACGAGCAGTACTTC.

This chain links TRBV12-3 or TRBV12-4 with TRBJ2-3; D unresolved. V was pared by 5 bases and J by 2 bases, with 5 bases between. This CDR3 spans 12 amino acids. CDR3 in DNA: TGTGCCAGCAGTACAGCCACAGATACGCAGTATTTT. This sequence encodes CASSTATDTQYF.

J is TRBJ2-5 and V is TRBV11-3; 10 nucleotides align to TRBD2. The CDR3 is 15 amino acids. V lost 3 bases, J lost 1 base, and 2 bases stayed unmatched. Germline lookup yields CDR1 SGHNT and CDR2 YENEEA. The CDR3, as DNA: TGTGCCAGCAGCTTCTTAGCGGGAGGCCAAGAGACCCAGTACTTC. This gives the protein CASSFLAGGQETQYF.

This rearrangement joins TRBV3-1 (or the pseudogene TRBV3-2) to TRBJ2-1; D gene unclear. In germline, CDR1 is LGHDT, CDR2 YNNKEL (reference sequence). CDR3 length: 11 residues. V lost 4 bases and J 12 bases, leaving 10 bases between the germline ends. This chain's CDR3 is CASSPGRWQFF. CDR3 bases: TGTGCCAGCAGCCCCGGCAGGTGGCAGTTCTTC.

The rearrangement joins TRBV11-3 to TRBJ2-7, with TRBD1 matching 9 bases. Germline values: CDR1 SGHNT, CDR2 YENEEA. The J segment lost 7 bases and the V segment lost 5 bases, leaving 6 bases of the junction unmatched. The CDR3 is made up of 13 amino acids. The CDR3 spells CASSPTGGGEQYF. The CDR3 DNA is TGTGCCAGCAGCCCAACAGGGGGCGGGGAGCAGTACTTC.

V gene TRBV4-1 combines with J gene TRBJ2-2; TRBD1 aligns across 11 bases. CDR3 length: 20 residues. V was pared by 0 bases and J by 6 bases, with 15 bases of the junction left unmatched. Germline V lookup: CDR1 MGHRA, CDR2 YSYEKL. This CDR3 reads CASSQEGSLGGQGASGELFF. CDR3 nucleotide sequence: TGCGCCAGCAGCCAAGAAGGCTCTCTTGGCGGACAGGGGGCGTCCGGGGAGCTGTTTTTT.

This sequence joins TRBV5-1 and TRBJ2-1; tentative D call: TRBD2 (5 bases). V shed 4 bases and J shed 6 bases, with 20 bases lying between them. Germline V lookup: CDR1 SGHRS, CDR2 YFSETQ. This CDR3 spans 16 amino acids. The CDR3 loop is CASSNPRDWVINEQFF. The CDR3 nucleotides read TGCGCCAGCAGCAACCCTCGGGATTGGGTGATCAATGAGCAGTTCTTC.

The genes are TRBV24-1 and TRBJ2-1, with TRBD2 matching over 8 bases. J was trimmed by 4 bases and V by 12 bases; bases with no gene match: 10. In germline, CDR1 is KGHDR, CDR2 SFDVKD. The CDR3 runs to 14 residues. The CDR3 sequence is CADSGGRLYNEQFF. The DNA of the CDR3 is TGTGCCGACTCGGGGGGGCGATTATACAATGAGCAGTTCTTC.

CDR3 coding DNA: TGTGCCAGTAGTAAGACAGGCAGCTCCTACAATGAGCAGTTCTTC. This encodes CASSKTGSSYNEQFF. The chain carries TRBV19 and TRBJ2-1; D perhaps matches TRBD1 (6 bases). This CDR3 is built from 15 residues. The V gene's germline CDR1 is LNHDA and CDR2 SQIVND (reference sequence). Trimming took 4 bases from V and 0 from J, leaving 10 bases between them.

This sequence joins TRBV6-5 and TRBJ1-6; D might be TRBD1 (5 bases). Germline assignment: CDR1 MNHEY and CDR2 SVGAGI. Trimming cost V 6 bases and J 10 bases, with 10 bases left between them. The CDR3 runs 12 residues. CDR3 in DNA: TGTGCCAGCAGGCAGGGTTACTCACCCCTCCACTTT. It translates to CASRQGYSPLHF.

V gene TRBV5-1 combines with J gene TRBJ2-5; maybe TRBD2 (8 bases). Germline values: CDR1 SGHRS, CDR2 YFSETQ. Trimming took 6 bases from V and 5 from J, leaving 29 bases between them. There are 18 residues in the CDR3. In nucleotides, the CDR3 is TGCGCCAGCACCCTTGGTGGGCAGGGGGGACTAGGGAGGGAGACCCAGTACTTC. Translation gives CASTLGGQGGLGRETQYF.

CDR3 sequence reads: CAIRTSGGGTDTQYF. CDR3 sequence (DNA): TGTGCCATCAGGACTAGCGGGGGGGGCACAGATACGCAGTATTTT. This chain joins TRBV10-3 and TRBJ2-3; 14 bases are shared with TRBD2. Germline loops: CDR1 ENHRY, CDR2 SYGVKD. This CDR3 has 15 amino acids. Trimming cost V 6 bases and J 1 base; bases outside gene matches: 0.

This clone is medium-sized. J is TRBJ2-7 and V is TRBV30; 7 nucleotides match TRBD1. The CDR3 totals 14 residues. CDR1 is GTSNPN and CDR2 is SVGIG in the germline V gene (reference sequence). V was pared by 2 bases and J by 2 bases, with 6 bases of the junction left unmatched. This chain's CDR3 is CAWSPTDRTYEQYF. Here the CDR3 DNA reads TGTGCCTGGAGTCCGACGGACAGGACCTACGAGCAGTACTTC.

This chain connects TRBV30 to TRBJ2-4; 13 bases line up with TRBD2. Trimming cost V 1 base and J 6 bases; bases outside gene matches: 3. Per the germline V gene, CDR1 is GTSNPN and CDR2 is SVGIG (reference sequence). The CDR3 runs 15 residues. The CDR3: CAWSGTSGGINIQYF. The DNA for the CDR3 is TGTGCCTGGAGTGGGACTAGCGGGGGAATAAACATTCAGTACTTC.